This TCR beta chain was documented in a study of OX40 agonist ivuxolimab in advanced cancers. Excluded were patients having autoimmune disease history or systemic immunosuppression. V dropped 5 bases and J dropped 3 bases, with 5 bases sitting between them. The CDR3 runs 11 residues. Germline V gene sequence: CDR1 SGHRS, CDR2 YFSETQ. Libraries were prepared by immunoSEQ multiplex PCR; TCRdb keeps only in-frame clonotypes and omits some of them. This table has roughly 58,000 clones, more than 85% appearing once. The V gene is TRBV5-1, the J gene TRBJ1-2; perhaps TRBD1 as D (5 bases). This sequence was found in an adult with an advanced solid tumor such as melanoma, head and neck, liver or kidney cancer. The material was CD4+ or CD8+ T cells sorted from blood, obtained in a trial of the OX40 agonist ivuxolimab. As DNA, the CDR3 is TGCGCCAGCAGGACAGACTATGGCTACACCTTC. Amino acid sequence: CASRTDYGYTF.